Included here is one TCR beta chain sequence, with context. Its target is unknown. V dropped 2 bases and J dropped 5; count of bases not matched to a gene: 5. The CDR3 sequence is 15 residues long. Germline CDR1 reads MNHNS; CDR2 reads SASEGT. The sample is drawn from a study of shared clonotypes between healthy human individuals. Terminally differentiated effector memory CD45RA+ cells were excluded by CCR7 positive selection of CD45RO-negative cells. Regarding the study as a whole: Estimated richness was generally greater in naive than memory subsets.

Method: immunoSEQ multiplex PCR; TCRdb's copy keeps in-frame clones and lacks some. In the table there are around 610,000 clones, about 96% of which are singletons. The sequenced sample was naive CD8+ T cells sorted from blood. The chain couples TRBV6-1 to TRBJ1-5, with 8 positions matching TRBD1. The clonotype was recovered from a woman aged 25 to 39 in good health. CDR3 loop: CASSEMVRGHQPQHF. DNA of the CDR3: TGTGCCAGCAGTGAAATGGTCAGGGGGCATCAGCCCCAGCATTTT.